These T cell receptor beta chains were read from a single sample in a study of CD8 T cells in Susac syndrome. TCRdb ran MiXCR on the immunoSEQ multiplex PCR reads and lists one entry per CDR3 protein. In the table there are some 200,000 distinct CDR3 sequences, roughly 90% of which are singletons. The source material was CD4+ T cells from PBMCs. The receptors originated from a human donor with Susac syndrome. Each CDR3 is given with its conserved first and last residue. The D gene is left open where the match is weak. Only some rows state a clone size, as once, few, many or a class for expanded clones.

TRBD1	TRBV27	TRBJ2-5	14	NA	CASSSGTGFGTQYF	TGTGCCAGCAGTTCCGGGACAGGTTTCGGGACCCAGTACTTC
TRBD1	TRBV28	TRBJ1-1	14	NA	CASRGTVMNTEAFF	TGTGCCAGCAGGGGGACAGTCATGAACACTGAAGCTTTCTTT
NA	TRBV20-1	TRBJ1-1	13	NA	CSARRTANTEAFF	TGCAGTGCTCGACGGACAGCGAACACTGAAGCTTTCTTT
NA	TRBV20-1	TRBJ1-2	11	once	CSASLLIGYTF	TGCAGTGCTAGCTTATTGATTGGCTACACCTTC
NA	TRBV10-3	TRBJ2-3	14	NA	CAIRGSGSTDTQYF	TGTGCCATCAGAGGTAGCGGCAGCACAGATACGCAGTATTTT
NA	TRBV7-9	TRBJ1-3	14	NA	CASSLVSGGNTIYF	TGTGCCAGCAGCTTAGTTTCGGGGGGAAACACCATATATTTT
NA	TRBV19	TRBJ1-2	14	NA	CASSMRQSAYGYTF	TGTGCCAGTAGTATGAGACAGTCGGCTTATGGCTACACCTTC
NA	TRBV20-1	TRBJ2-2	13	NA	CSATKSTAGELFF	TGCAGTGCTACGAAAAGTACTGCCGGGGAGCTGTTTTTT
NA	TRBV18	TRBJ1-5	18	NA	CASSGTAGAFYSNQPQHF	TGTGCCAGCTCAGGTACTGCTGGAGCTTTTTATAGCAATCAGCCCCAGCATTTT
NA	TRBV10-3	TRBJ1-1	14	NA	CAITPADRVTEAFF	TGTGCCATCACCCCCGCCGACCGCGTCACTGAAGCTTTCTTT
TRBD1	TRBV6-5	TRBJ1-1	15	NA	CASSDSGTVNTEAFF	TGTGCCAGCAGTGACTCAGGGACAGTGAACACTGAAGCTTTCTTT
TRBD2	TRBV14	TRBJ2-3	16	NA	CASSRGLAGAGDTQYF	TGTGCCAGCAGCCGAGGACTAGCGGGAGCGGGAGATACGCAGTATTTT
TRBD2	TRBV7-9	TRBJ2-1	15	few	CASSFLAGGRNEQFF	TGTGCCAGCAGCTTCTTAGCGGGAGGTAGGAATGAGCAGTTCTTC
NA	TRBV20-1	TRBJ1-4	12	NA	CSARTHYEKLFF	TGCAGTGCTAGGACACATTATGAAAAACTGTTTTTT
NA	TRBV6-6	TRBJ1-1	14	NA	CASLDSGVNTEAFF	TGTGCCAGCCTGGATAGCGGGGTGAACACTGAAGCTTTCTTT
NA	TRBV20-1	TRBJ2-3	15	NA	CSASAPGLGTDTQYF	TGCAGTGCCTCCGCCCCGGGTCTTGGGACAGATACGCAGTATTTT
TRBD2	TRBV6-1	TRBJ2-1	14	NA	CATDTSGRRSEQFF	TGTGCCACCGATACTAGCGGGAGGAGGAGTGAGCAGTTCTTC
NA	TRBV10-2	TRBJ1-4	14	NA	CASSSQPTNEKLFF	TGCGCCAGCAGCTCACAGCCCACTAATGAAAAACTGTTTTTT
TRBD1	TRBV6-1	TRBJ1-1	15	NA	CAARRQGAVNTEAFF	TGTGCCGCGAGGAGGCAGGGGGCCGTGAACACTGAAGCTTTCTTT
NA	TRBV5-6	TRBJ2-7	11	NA	CASSWLDEQYF	TGTGCCAGCAGCTGGTTAGACGAGCAGTACTTC
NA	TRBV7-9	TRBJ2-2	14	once	CASSLSPGTGELFF	TGTGCCAGCAGCTTAAGCCCGGGAACCGGGGAGCTGTTTTTT
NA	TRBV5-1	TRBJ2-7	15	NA	CASSLGIGDVYEQYF	TGCGCCAGCAGCTTGGGGATCGGGGACGTATACGAGCAGTACTTC
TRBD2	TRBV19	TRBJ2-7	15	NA	CASRGTSSGNYEQYF	TGTGCCAGTAGAGGGACTAGCTCGGGAAACTACGAGCAGTACTTC
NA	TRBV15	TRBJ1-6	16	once	CATSRDRGSYNSPLHF	TGTGCCACCAGCAGAGATCGTGGATCCTATAATTCACCCCTCCACTTT
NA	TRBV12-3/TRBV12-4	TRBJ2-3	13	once	CASSLGRGDTQYF	TGTGCCAGCAGTTTGGGCAGGGGAGATACGCAGTATTTT
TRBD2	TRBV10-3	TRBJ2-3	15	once	CAISESGLAADTQYF	TGTGCCATCAGTGAGTCGGGACTAGCGGCAGATACGCAGTATTTT
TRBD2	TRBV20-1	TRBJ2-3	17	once	CSARVLKAGEYTDTQYF	TGCAGTGCTAGAGTGTTAAAGGCGGGGGAATACACAGATACGCAGTATTTT
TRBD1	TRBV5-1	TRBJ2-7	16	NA	CASSSNRDRVVYEQYF	TGCGCCAGCAGCTCGAACCGGGACAGGGTAGTGTACGAGCAGTACTTC
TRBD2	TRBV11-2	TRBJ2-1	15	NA	CASSSAGGRVNEQFF	TGTGCCAGCAGCTCAGCGGGGGGGCGTGTCAATGAGCAGTTCTTC
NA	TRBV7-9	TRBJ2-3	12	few	CASSQALDTQYF	TGTGCCAGCAGCCAGGCCTTAGATACGCAGTATTTT
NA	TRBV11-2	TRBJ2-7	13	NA	CASSLLSGFEQYF	TGTGCCAGCAGCCTACTTAGTGGCTTCGAGCAGTACTTC
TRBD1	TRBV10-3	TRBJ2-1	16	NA	CAISELRGSSYNEQFF	TGTGCCATCAGTGAGCTCAGGGGGAGCTCCTACAATGAGCAGTTCTTC